This is a list of T cell receptor beta chains from one sample in a study of cytomegalovirus exposure and HLA in healthy donors. Clones were read by immunoSEQ multiplex PCR, and TCRdb kept only the in-frame ones, dropping some. In the table there are approximately 80,000 clones, roughly 64% of which are singletons. The sequenced sample consisted of PBMCs. The receptors originated from a woman aged 40 to 50 in good health and CMV-seropositive. Both conserved end residues are part of each CDR3. D genes are given only for firm matches. Part of the rows lack a size; the others show once, few, many or a class for expanded clones.

J gene	clone size	D gene	CDR3 length	V gene	CDR3 DNA	CDR3 protein
TRBJ2-1	NA	TRBD1	14	TRBV7-2	TGTGCCAGCAGCCTTTCGACAGGGTCAAATGAGCAGTTCTTC	CASSLSTGSNEQFF
TRBJ2-2	NA	NA	14	TRBV6-5	TGTGCCAGCAGAGCGGGACAGGCCAACGGGGAGCTGTTTTTT	CASRAGQANGELFF
TRBJ2-1	NA	NA	16	TRBV28	TGTGCCAGCAGTCCCCTCCTAGCTCCAAAAGGCAATGAGCAGTTCTTC	CASSPLLAPKGNEQFF
TRBJ2-7	few	NA	12	TRBV7-9	TGTTCCAGCAGCTTATCCGGGTACGAGCAGTACTTC	CSSSLSGYEQYF
TRBJ1-5	NA	TRBD1	16	TRBV7-9	TGTGCCAGCAGCTTAAGTTTCGACAGGGAGGATCAGCCCCAGCATTTT	CASSLSFDREDQPQHF
TRBJ2-5	few	TRBD1	14	TRBV7-9	TGTGCCAGCAGCCTGCGACAGGGGGAAGAGACCCAGTACTTC	CASSLRQGEETQYF
TRBJ1-2	few	TRBD1	14	TRBV19	TGTGCCAGTAGTCCGGGACAGGGGAGCTATGGCTACACCTTC	CASSPGQGSYGYTF
TRBJ1-1	NA	NA	11	TRBV20-1	TGCAGTGCTAGAGGCCAGTCTGAAGCTTTCTTT	CSARGQSEAFF
TRBJ2-6	few	NA	15	TRBV7-9	TGTGCCAGCAGCCCACAGGGTTCCGGGGCCAACGTCCTGACTTTC	CASSPQGSGANVLTF
TRBJ2-5	NA	TRBD1	13	TRBV19	TGTGCCAGTAGTATAACAGGGGAGGAGACCCAGTACTTC	CASSITGEETQYF
TRBJ1-2	few	TRBD1	15	TRBV18	TGTGCCAGCTCACCTTCAGGGGGTTTGTTCTATGGCTACACCTTC	CASSPSGGLFYGYTF
TRBJ1-5	NA	TRBD1	15	TRBV19	TGTGCCAGTAGTATAGGGACAGGGGGCAATCAGCCCCAGCATTTT	CASSIGTGGNQPQHF
TRBJ2-5	few	TRBD2	17	TRBV4-1	TGCGCCAGCAGCCAAGGGCTCGCGGGGGGCGAGGGGGAGACCCAGTACTTC	CASSQGLAGGEGETQYF
TRBJ2-5	few	TRBD1	14	TRBV6-1	TGTGCCAGCAGTGGGCAGGGGGCTCGAGAGACCCAGTACTTC	CASSGQGARETQYF
TRBJ2-3	NA	TRBD1	16	TRBV7-7	TGTGCCAGCAGCTTAAGGACAGGGCTTGCGGGAGATACGCAGTATTTT	CASSLRTGLAGDTQYF
TRBJ1-5	NA	NA	16	TRBV27	TGTGCCAGCAGTTTAAACAATCCCCTCAGGGATCAGCCCCAGCATTTT	CASSLNNPLRDQPQHF
TRBJ1-2	NA	NA	15	TRBV9	TGTGCCAGCAGCGGCCAGGACTCAACCACTCATGGCTACACCTTC	CASSGQDSTTHGYTF
TRBJ2-1	once	NA	16	TRBV6-6	TGTGCCAGCACTCCAGGCTCTTCCTTGTCCGGCAATGAGCAGTTCTTC	CASTPGSSLSGNEQFF
TRBJ2-5	few	NA	14	TRBV7-2	TGTGCCAGCAGCGCAGACTGGATCGAAGAGACCCAGTACTTC	CASSADWIEETQYF
TRBJ2-5	few	NA	12	TRBV9	TGTGCCAGCAGCGTAGACCGGGAGACCCAGTACTTC	CASSVDRETQYF
TRBJ2-1	NA	TRBD2	15	TRBV19	TGTGCCAGTAGTATCAGTAGCGGGAGTTTAAATGAGCAGTTCTTC	CASSISSGSLNEQFF
TRBJ2-3	NA	NA	14	TRBV5-1	TGCGCCAGCAGCCAAACTTTGGGGGGAGATACGCAGTATTTT	CASSQTLGGDTQYF
TRBJ2-5	NA	NA	13	TRBV29-1	TGCAGCGTTGTTCGAGGGGGGGAAGAGACCCAGTACTTC	CSVVRGGEETQYF
TRBJ2-7	NA	TRBD1	15	TRBV11-2	TGTGCCAGCAGCTTAGGACAGGGGAGCCGCTACGAGCAGTACTTC	CASSLGQGSRYEQYF
TRBJ2-3	NA	TRBD1	14	TRBV27	TGTGCCAGCGCGGGACAGGGTTATGCGGATACGCAGTATTTT	CASAGQGYADTQYF
TRBJ2-3	NA	NA	14	TRBV7-2	TGTGCCAGCAGCTTAAACAGCTACACAGATACGCAGTATTTT	CASSLNSYTDTQYF
TRBJ2-2	NA	TRBD2	15	TRBV5-4	TGTGCCAGCGGTCTAGCGGGAGGAGGGGCCGGGGAGCTGTTTTTT	CASGLAGGGAGELFF
TRBJ1-2	NA	NA	14	TRBV7-2	TGTGCCAGCAGCTTAGGCGGGACGAAATATGGCTACACCTTC	CASSLGGTKYGYTF
TRBJ1-5	NA	NA	12	TRBV30	TGTGCCTGGAGTAATAGCTATCAGCCCCAGCATTTT	CAWSNSYQPQHF
TRBJ1-2	NA	TRBD1	14	TRBV5-4	TGTGCCAGCAGCGTTACAGGGGGGTCGGGCGGCTACACCTTC	CASSVTGGSGGYTF
TRBJ2-7	NA	TRBD2	16	TRBV5-1	TGCGCCAGCAGCTTAATGACTAGCGGGAGAGCCTACGAGCAGTACTTC	CASSLMTSGRAYEQYF
TRBJ2-5	NA	NA	13	TRBV27	TGTGCCAGCAGTTTATCGGGGGGAAAGACCCAGTACTTC	CASSLSGGKTQYF
TRBJ1-5	NA	NA	14	TRBV19	TGTGCCAGTAGTATAACTCCAGGGGATCAGCCCCAGCATTTT	CASSITPGDQPQHF
TRBJ1-5	NA	NA	13	TRBV6-6	TGTGCCAGCAGTTACCCCCCCGGTCAGCCCCAGCATTTT	CASSYPPGQPQHF
TRBJ2-7	once	NA	14	TRBV7-9	TGTGCCAGCAGCTCCCCCGCGGGATATTACGAGCAGTACTTC	CASSSPAGYYEQYF
TRBJ1-2	few	NA	16	TRBV27	TGTGCCAGCAGCCCGATGTTTAGTGTAGCGAACTATGGCTACACCTTC	CASSPMFSVANYGYTF
TRBJ1-2	NA	NA	13	TRBV28	TGTGCCAGCAGTTTTCAGGGCGGCTATGGCTACACCTTC	CASSFQGGYGYTF
TRBJ1-1	NA	NA	14	TRBV5-4	TGTGCCAGCAGCTTGGAAGCCAACGGGGCTGAAGCTTTCTTT	CASSLEANGAEAFF
TRBJ2-1	few	TRBD2	15	TRBV5-6	TGTGCCAGCAGCTTGGGGGGCGGGAGGGCTAATGAGCAGTTCTTC	CASSLGGGRANEQFF
TRBJ2-5	NA	TRBD2	17	TRBV7-6	TGTGCCAGCAGCTTGGGACTAGCGGGAGGGAGGGGTGAGACCCAGTACTTC	CASSLGLAGGRGETQYF
TRBJ2-7	NA	NA	14	TRBV7-2	TGTGCCAGCAGCTTGGACTGGAGCTCCTACGAGCAGTACTTC	CASSLDWSSYEQYF
TRBJ2-2	few	TRBD2	17	TRBV10-2	TGCGCCAGCAGTTCCGGGACTAGCGGGAGGGCCGCCGGGGAGCTGTTTTTT	CASSSGTSGRAAGELFF
TRBJ1-2	NA	NA	15	TRBV30	TGTGCCTGGAGCCCTAGGGGCACCGCTAACTATGGCTACACCTTC	CAWSPRGTANYGYTF
TRBJ2-1	NA	NA	12	TRBV28	TGTGCCAGCAGTTTAGAGAATAATGAGCAGTTCTTC	CASSLENNEQFF
TRBJ2-1	NA	TRBD2	15	TRBV9	TGTGCCAGCAGCAAAAGCGGGAGGGCCGACAATGAGCAGTTCTTC	CASSKSGRADNEQFF
TRBJ2-7	NA	TRBD2	16	TRBV29-1	TGCAGCGTTGTGGCTAGCGGGAGTGTATGGAACTACGAGCAGTACTTC	CSVVASGSVWNYEQYF
TRBJ2-7	NA	TRBD1	14	TRBV27	TGTGCCAGCAGTTCGGGACAGGGGGTCTACGAGCAGTACTTC	CASSSGQGVYEQYF